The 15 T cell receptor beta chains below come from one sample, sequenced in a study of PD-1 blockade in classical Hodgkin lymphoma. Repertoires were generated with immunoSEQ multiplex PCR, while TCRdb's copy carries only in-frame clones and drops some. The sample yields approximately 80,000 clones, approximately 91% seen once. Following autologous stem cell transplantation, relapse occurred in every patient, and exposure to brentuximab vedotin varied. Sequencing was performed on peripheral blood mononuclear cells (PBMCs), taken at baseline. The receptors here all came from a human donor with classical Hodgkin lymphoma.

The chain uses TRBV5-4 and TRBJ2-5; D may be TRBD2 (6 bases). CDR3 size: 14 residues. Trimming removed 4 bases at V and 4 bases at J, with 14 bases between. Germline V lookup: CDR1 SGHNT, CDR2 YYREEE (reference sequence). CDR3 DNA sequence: TGTGCCAGCAGCCCCCTCGGGGGAGGAGAGACCCAGTACTTC. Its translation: CASSPLGGGETQYF.

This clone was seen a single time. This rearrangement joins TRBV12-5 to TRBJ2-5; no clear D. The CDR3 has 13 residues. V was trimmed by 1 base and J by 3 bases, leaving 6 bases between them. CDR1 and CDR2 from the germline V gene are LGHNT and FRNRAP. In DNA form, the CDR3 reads TGTGCTAGTGGTTTGGGACAAAAAGAGACCCAGTACTTC. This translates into CASGLGQKETQYF. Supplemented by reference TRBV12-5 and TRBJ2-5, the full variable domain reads DARVTQTPRHKVTEMGQEVTMRCQPILGHNTVFWYRQTMMQGLELLAYFRNRAPLDDSGMPKDRFSAEMPDATLATLKIQPSEPRDSAVYFCASGLGQKETQYFGPGTRLLVL.

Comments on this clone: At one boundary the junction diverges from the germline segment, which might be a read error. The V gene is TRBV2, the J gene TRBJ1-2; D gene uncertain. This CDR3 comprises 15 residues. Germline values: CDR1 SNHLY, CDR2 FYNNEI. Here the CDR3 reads CASSEAGSSNCGYTF. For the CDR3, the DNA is TGTGCCAGCAGTGAAGCAGGCAGCTCTAACTGTGGCTACACCTTC. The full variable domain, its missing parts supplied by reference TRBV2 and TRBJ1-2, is EPEVTQTPSHQVTQMGQEVILRCVPISNHLYFYWYRQILGQKVEFLVSFYNNEISEKSEIFDDQFSVERPDGSNFTLKIRSTKLEDSAMYFCASSEAGSSNCGYTFGSGTRLTVV.

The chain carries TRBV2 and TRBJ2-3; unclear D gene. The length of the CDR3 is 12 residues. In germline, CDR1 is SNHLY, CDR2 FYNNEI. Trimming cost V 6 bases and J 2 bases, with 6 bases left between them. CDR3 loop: CASSYNTDTQYF. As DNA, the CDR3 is TGTGCCAGCAGCTATAACACAGATACGCAGTATTTT.

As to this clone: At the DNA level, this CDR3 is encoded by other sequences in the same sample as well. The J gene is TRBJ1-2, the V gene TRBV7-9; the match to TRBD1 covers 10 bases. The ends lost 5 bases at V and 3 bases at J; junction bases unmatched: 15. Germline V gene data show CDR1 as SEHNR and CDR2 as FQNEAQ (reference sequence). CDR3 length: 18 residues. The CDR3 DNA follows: TGTGCCAGCAGCCATATCCATGGTAGCGGACAGGGGGACTATGGCTACACCTTC. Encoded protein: CASSHIHGSGQGDYGYTF.

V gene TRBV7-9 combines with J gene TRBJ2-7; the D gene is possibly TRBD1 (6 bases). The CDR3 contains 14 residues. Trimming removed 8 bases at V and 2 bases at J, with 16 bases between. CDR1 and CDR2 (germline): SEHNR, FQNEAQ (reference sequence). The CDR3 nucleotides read TGTGCCAGCTCCCCTTTGGGGGCCACCTACGAGCAGTACTTC. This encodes CASSPLGATYEQYF.

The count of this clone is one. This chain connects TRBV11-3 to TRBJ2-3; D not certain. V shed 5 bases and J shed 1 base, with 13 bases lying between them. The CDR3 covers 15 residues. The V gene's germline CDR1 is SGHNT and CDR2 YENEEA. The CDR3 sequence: CASSPRGGGTDTQYF. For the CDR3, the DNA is TGTGCCAGCAGCCCCCGAGGTGGGGGCACAGATACGCAGTATTTT.

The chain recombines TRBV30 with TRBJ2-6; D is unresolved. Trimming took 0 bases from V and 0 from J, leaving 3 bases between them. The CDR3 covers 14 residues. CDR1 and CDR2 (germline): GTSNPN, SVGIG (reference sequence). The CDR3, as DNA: TGTGCCTGGAGTGTCAGCTCTGGGGCCAACGTCCTGACTTTC. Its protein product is CAWSVSSGANVLTF.

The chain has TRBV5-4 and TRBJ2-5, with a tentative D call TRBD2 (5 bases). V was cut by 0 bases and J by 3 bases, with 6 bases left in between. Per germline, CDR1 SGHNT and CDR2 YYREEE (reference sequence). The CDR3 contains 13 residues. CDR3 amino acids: CASSLDGEETQYF. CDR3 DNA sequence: TGTGCCAGCAGCTTGGACGGGGAAGAGACCCAGTACTTC.

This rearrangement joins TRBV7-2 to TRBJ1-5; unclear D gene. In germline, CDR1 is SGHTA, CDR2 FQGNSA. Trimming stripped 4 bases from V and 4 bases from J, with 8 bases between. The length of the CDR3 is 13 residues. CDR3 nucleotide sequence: TGTGCCAGCAGCTCCGGGGTAAATCAGCCCCAGCATTTT. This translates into CASSSGVNQPQHF.

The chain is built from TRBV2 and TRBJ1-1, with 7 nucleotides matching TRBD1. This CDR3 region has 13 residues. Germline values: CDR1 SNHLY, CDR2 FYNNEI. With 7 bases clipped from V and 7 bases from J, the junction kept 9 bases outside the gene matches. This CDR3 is CASTTGTANEAFF. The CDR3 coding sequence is TGTGCCAGCACCACCGGGACAGCCAATGAAGCTTTCTTT.

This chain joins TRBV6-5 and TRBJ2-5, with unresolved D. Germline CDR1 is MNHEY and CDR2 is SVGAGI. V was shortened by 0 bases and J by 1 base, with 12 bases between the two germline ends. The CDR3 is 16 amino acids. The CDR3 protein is CASSYSEGAIQETQYF. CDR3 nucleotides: TGTGCCAGCAGTTACTCCGAAGGAGCGATCCAAGAGACCCAGTACTTC.

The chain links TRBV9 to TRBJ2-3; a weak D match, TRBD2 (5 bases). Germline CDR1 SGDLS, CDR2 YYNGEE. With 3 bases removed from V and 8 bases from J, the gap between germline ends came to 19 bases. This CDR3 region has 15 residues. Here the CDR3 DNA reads TGTGCCAGCAGCGAGATGGAAGGGAGCTGGGTTACGCAGTATTTT. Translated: CASSEMEGSWVTQYF.

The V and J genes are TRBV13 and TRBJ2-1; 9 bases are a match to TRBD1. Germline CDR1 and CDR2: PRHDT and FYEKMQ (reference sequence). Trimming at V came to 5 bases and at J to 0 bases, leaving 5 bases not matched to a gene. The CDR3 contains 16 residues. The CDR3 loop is CASSSQTGGSYNEQFF. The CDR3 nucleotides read TGTGCCAGCAGCAGCCAGACAGGGGGCTCCTACAATGAGCAGTTCTTC.

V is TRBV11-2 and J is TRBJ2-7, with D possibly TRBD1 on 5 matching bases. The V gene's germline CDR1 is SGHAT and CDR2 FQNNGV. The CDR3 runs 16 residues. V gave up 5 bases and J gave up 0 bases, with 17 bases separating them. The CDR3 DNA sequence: TGTGCCAGCAGCCCCTGGTCAGGGTCCTCCTCCTACGAGCAGTACTTC. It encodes CASSPWSGSSSYEQYF.